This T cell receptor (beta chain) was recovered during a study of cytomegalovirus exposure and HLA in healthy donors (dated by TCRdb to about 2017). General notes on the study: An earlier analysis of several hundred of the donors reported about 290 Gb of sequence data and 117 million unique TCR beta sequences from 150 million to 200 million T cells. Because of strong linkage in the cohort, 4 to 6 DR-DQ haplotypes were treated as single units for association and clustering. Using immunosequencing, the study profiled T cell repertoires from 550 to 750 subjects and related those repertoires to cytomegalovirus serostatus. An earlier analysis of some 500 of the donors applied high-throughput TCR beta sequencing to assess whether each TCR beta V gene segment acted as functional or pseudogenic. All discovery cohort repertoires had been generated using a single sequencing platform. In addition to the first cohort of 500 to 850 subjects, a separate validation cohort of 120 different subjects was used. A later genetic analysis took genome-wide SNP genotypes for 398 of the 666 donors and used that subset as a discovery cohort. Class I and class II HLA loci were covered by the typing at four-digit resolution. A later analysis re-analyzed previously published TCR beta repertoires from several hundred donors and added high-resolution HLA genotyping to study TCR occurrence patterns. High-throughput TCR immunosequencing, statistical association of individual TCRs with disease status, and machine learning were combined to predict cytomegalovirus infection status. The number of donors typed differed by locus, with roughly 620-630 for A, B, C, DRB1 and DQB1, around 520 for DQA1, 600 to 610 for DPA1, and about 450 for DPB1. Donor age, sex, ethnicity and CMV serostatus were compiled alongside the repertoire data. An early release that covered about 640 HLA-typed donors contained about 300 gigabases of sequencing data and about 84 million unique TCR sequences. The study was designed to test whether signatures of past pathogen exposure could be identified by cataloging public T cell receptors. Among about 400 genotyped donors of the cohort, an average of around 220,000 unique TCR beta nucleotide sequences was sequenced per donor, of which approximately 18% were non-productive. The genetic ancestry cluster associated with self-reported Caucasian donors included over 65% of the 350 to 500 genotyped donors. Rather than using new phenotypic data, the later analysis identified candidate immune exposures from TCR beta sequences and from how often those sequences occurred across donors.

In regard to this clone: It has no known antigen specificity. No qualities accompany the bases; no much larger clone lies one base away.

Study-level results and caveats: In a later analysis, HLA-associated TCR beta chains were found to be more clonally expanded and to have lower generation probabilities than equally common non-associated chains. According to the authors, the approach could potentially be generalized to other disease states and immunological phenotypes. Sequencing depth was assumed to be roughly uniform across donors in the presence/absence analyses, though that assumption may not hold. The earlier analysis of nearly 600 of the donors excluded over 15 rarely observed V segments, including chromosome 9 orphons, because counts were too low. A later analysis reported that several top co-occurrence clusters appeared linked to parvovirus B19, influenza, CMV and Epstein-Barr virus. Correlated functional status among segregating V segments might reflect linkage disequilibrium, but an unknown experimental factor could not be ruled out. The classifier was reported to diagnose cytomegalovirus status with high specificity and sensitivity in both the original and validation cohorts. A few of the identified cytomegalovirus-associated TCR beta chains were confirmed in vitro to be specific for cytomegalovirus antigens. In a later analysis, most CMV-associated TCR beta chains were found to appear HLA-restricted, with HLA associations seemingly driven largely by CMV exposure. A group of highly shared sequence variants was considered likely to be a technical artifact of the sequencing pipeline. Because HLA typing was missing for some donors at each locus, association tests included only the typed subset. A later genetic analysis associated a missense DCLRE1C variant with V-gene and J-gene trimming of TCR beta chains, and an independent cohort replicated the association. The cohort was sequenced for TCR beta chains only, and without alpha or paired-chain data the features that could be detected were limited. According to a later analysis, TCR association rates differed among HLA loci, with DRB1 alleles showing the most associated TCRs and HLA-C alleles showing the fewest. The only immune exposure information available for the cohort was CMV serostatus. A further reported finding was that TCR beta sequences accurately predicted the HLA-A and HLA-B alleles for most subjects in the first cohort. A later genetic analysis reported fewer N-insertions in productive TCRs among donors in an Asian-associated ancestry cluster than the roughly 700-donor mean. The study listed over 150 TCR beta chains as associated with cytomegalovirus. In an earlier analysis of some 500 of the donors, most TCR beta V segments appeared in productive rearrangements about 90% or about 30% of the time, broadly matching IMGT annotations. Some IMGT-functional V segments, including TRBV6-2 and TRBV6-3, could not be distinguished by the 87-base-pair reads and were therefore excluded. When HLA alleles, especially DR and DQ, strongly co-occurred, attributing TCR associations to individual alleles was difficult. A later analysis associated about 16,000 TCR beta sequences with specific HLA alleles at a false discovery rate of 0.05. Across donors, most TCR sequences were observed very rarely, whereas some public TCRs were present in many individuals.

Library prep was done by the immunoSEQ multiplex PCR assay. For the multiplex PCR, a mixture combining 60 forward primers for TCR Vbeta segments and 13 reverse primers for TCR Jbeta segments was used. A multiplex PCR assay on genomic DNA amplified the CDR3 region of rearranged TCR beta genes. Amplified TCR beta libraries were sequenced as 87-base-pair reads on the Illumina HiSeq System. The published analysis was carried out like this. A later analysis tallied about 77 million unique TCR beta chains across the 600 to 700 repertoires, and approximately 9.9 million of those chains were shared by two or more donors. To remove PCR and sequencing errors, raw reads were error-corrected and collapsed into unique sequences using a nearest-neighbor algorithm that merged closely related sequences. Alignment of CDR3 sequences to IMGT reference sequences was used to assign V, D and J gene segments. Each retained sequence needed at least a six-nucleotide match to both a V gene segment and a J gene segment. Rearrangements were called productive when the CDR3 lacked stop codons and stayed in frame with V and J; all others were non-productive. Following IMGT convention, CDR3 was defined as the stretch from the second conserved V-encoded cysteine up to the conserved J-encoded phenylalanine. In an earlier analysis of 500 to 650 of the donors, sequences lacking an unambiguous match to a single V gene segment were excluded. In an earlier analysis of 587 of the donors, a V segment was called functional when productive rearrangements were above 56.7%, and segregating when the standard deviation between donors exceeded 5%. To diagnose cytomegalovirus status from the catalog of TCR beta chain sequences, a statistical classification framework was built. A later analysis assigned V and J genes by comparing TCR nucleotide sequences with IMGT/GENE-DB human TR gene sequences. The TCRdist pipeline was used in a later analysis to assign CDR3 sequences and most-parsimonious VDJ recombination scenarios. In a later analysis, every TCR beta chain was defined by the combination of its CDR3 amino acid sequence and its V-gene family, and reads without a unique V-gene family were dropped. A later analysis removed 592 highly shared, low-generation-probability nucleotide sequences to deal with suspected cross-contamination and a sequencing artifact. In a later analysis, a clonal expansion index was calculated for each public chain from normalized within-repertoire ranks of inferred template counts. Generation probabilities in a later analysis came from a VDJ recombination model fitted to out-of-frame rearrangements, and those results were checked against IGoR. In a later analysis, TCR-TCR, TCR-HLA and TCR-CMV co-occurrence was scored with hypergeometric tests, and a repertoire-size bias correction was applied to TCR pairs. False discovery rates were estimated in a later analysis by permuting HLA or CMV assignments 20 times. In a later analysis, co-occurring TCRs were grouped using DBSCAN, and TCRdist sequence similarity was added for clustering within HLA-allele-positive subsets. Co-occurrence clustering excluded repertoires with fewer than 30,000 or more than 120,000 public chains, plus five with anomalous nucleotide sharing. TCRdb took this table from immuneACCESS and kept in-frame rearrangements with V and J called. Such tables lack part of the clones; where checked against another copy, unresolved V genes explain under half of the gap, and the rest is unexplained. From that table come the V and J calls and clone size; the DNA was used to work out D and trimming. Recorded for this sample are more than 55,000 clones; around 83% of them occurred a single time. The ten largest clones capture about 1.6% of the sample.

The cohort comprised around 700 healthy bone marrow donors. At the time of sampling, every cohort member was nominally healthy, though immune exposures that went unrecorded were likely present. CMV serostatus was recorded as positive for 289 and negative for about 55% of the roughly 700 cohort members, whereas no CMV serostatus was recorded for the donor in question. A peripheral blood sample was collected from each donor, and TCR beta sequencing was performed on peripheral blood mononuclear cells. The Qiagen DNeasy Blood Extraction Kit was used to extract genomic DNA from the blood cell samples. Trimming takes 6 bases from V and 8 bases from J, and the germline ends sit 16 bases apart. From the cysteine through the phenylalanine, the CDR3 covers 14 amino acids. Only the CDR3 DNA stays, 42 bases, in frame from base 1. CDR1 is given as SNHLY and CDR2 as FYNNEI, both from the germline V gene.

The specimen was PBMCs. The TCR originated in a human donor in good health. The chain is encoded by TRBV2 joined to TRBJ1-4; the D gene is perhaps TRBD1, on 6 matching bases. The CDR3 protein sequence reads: CASRGMQGQEKLFF. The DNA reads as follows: TGTGCCAGCAGGGGGATGCAGGGACAAGAAAAACTGTTTTTT.